This TCR beta chain was retrieved from a study of blood T cell repertoires in COVID-19. Study-wide context: There were acute and convalescent COVID-19 samples, and they came from the United States, Italy and Spain.

Authors' data handling: Scientists estimated how many nucleated cells there were by amplifying reference gene primers. Clones were read by immunoSEQ multiplex PCR, and TCRdb kept only the in-frame ones, dropping some. That table is the source of V, J and clone size, and D and trimming were worked out from the DNA. Of 200,000 to 250,000 clones in the sample, around nine tenths were seen once. Trimming removed 4 bases from V and 4 bases from J, with 15 bases in between. This CDR3 is built from 14 residues. CDR1 and CDR2 from the germline V gene are SGHKS and YYEKEE (reference sequence). The receptor's source is a woman aged 40 to 55 who had recovered from COVID-19. Sample: peripheral blood. The chain joins TRBV5-5 to TRBJ2-7, with D possibly matching TRBD2 (5 bases). The CDR3 loop reads CASSTDLGRYEQYF. The DNA of the CDR3 is TGTGCCAGCAGCACGGACTTGGGCAGATACGAGCAGTACTTC. Complete variable domain (other parts from reference TRBV5-5 and TRBJ2-7): DAGVTQSPTHLIKTRGQQVTLRCSPISGHKSVSWYQQVLGQGPQFIFQYYEKEERGRGNFPDRFSARQFPNYSSELNVNALLLGDSALYLCASSTDLGRYEQYFGPGTRLTVT.